Listed here are 7 T cell receptor beta chains from one sample, sequenced in a study of T cell repertoires in cytomegalovirus infection. TCRdb analysed the reads with MiXCR anew, one entry per CDR3 protein. Here the sample spans 350,000 to 550,000 distinct CDR3 sequences, roughly a third being singletons. Sequences were obtained from PBMCs. These receptors all stem from a human donor in good health (CMV status not recorded). Some clones in this sample may be carry-over from other donors' samples.

This sequence joins TRBV20-1 and TRBJ2-1; TRBD1 or TRBD2 may be the D gene (6 bases each). This CDR3 is built from 16 residues. Germline CDR1 and CDR2: DFQATT and SNEGSKA (reference sequence). V was trimmed by 7 bases and J by 8 bases, leaving 27 bases between them. This chain's CDR3 is CSVRGVPAGDGDEQFF. The CDR3, as DNA: TGCAGTGTTAGGGGGGTCCCGGCAGGTGATGGCGATGAGCAGTTCTTC.

The chain carries TRBV7-9 and TRBJ1-1; maybe TRBD1 (6 bases). Looked up from germline, CDR1 is SEHNR and CDR2 is FQNEAQ (reference sequence). Trimming left V 3 bases short and J 4 bases short, with 18 bases between. The length of the CDR3 is 16 residues. The CDR3 DNA reads TGTGCCAGCAGCTTCCGCGAAAAAGGGGGGTCCACTGAAGCTTTCTTT. Translated: CASSFREKGGSTEAFF.

In its sample, this clonotype was seen a few times. The chain links TRBV12-3 or TRBV12-4 to TRBJ2-5, with D perhaps TRBD2 (7 bases). V was clipped by 5 bases and J by 4 bases, with 17 bases between them. The CDR3 spans 15 residues. This CDR3 is CASSSLGGRGETQYF. The DNA for the CDR3 is TGTGCCAGCAGTAGTTTGGGGGGGCGAGGAGAGACCCAGTACTTC.

J is TRBJ1-4 and V is TRBV2; no reliable D call. The V gene's germline CDR1 is SNHLY and CDR2 FYNNEI. The CDR3 totals 12 residues. V was pared by 4 bases and J by 8 bases, with 8 bases between. CDR3 bases: TGTGCCAGCAGTGGGGCGGACGAAAAACTGTTTTTT. Translating it yields CASSGADEKLFF. The whole variable domain, filled in from reference TRBV2 and TRBJ1-4, reads EPEVTQTPSHQVTQMGQEVILRCVPISNHLYFYWYRQILGQKVEFLVSFYNNEISEKSEIFDDQFSVERPDGSNFTLKIRSTKLEDSAMYFCASSGADEKLFFGSGTQLSVL.

This clonotype has ten or more counts. The genes are TRBV28 and TRBJ2-1; 11 nucleotides match TRBD2. V lost 3 bases, J lost 4 bases, and 5 bases stayed unmatched. Germline V lookup: CDR1 MDHEN, CDR2 SYDVKM. This CDR3 spans 16 amino acids. The CDR3 sequence is CASSFGGTSGYNEQFF. In nucleotides, the CDR3 is TGTGCCAGCAGTTTCGGAGGGACTAGCGGTTACAATGAGCAGTTCTTC.

About this clonotype: Possible read error: a much larger clone is one base away. The chain uses TRBV2 and TRBJ2-3; 9 nucleotides line up with TRBD1. The V gene's germline CDR1 is SNHLY and CDR2 FYNNEI. The CDR3 contains 15 residues. The CDR3 sequence: CDSSGQGLPTDTQYF. CDR3 in DNA: TGTGACAGCAGTGGACAGGGGTTGCCCACAGATACGCAGTATTTT.

This clonotype was observed at least ten times. The rearrangement links TRBV7-2 to TRBJ1-2; weak D call: TRBD1 (5 bases). The germline CDR1 and CDR2 sequences are SGHTA and FQGNSA. V lost 4 bases to trimming and J lost 2 bases, with 14 bases between them. The CDR3 is 15 amino acids. CDR3 amino acids: CASSSNRQRNYGYTF. The CDR3 coding sequence is TGTGCCAGCAGCTCCAACCGACAGAGAAACTATGGCTACACCTTC.